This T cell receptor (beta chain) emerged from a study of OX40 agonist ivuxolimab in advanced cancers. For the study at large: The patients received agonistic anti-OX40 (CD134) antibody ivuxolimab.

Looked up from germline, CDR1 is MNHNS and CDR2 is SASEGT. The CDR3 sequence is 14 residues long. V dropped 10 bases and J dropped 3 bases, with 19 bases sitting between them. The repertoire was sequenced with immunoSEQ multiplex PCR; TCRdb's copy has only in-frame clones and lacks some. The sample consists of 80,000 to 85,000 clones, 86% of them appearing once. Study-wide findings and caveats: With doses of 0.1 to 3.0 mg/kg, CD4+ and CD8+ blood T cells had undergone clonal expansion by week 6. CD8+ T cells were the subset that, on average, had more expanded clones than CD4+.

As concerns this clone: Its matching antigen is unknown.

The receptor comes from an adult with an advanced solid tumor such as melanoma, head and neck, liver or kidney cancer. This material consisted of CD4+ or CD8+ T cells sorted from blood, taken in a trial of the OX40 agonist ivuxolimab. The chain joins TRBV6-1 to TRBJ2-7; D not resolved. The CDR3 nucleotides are TGTGCCATACTCTCACCTGGGGTTGTCTACGAGCAGTACTTC. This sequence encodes CAILSPGVVYEQYF.